Shown below are 3 T cell receptor beta chains from a single sample sequenced in a study of blood T cell repertoires in COVID-19. TCRdb keeps only in-frame clones here, not all; method: immunoSEQ multiplex PCR. The sample consists of 85,000 to 95,000 clones, over 80% of them appearing once. The sample consisted of peripheral blood. The receptors originated from a woman aged 50 to 60 in a cohort sampled during active COVID-19.

The CDR3 loop is CASSWGVLASYEQYF. The CDR3 nucleotides are TGTGCCAGCAGCTGGGGGGTATTAGCGTCTTACGAGCAGTACTTC. The V gene is TRBV7-2, the J gene TRBJ2-7, with D perhaps TRBD2 (6 bases). This CDR3 region has 15 residues. Trimming removed 4 bases from V and 4 bases from J, with 17 bases in between. Germline V gives CDR1 SGHTA, CDR2 FQGNSA. The full variable domain, its missing parts supplied by reference TRBV7-2 and TRBJ2-7, is GAGVSQSPSNKVTEKGKDVELRCDPISGHTALYWYRQSLGQGLEFLIYFQGNSAPDKSGLPSDRFSAERTGGSVSTLTIQRTQQEDSAVYLCASSWGVLASYEQYFGPGTRLTVT.

The rearrangement joins TRBV6-2 or TRBV6-3 to TRBJ1-2; D remains unclear. The CDR3 runs to 12 residues. V lost 2 bases to trimming and J lost 10 bases, with 11 bases between them. The V gene's germline CDR1 is MNHEY and CDR2 SVGEGT. CDR3 DNA: TGTGCCAGCAGTTACGAGTCGTTCGACTACACCTTC. Its protein product is CASSYESFDYTF.

This chain connects TRBV10-3 to TRBJ2-7; the match to TRBD2 covers 11 bases. Germline V gives CDR1 ENHRY, CDR2 SYGVKD. Trimming removed 5 bases from V and 4 bases from J; junction bases left unmatched: 7. The CDR3 sequence is 15 residues long. The CDR3 DNA reads TGTGCCATCAGTTGGACCGGGACTAGCGGATACGAGCAGTACTTC. Its protein product is CAISWTGTSGYEQYF.